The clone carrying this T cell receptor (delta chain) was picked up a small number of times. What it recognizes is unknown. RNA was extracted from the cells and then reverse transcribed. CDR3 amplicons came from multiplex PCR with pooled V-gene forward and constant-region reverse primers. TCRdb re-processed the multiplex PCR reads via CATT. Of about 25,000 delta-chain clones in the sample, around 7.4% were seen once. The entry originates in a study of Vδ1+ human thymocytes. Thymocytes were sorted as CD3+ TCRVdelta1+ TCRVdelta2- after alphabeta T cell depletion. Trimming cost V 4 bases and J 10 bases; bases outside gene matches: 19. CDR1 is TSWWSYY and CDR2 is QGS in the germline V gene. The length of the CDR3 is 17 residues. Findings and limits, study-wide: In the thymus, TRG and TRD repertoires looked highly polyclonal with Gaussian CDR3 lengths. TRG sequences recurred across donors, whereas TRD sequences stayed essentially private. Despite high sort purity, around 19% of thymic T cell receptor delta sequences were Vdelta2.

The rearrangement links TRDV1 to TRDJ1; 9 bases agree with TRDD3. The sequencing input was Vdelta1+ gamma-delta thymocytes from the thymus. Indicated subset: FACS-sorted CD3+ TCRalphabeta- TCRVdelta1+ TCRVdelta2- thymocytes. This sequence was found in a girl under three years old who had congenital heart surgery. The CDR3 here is CALGANPLPRGDTGLIF. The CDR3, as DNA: TGTGCTCTTGGGGCTAATCCCCTACCTAGGGGGGATACTGGACTCATCTTT.